This passage covers 16 T cell receptor beta chains from one sample sequenced in a study of T cells in Graves' hyperthyroidism and ophthalmopathy. Amplification of TCR beta CDR3 regions used RNA as the template. During a first-round RT-PCR of the TCR CDR3, the HTBI primer set was used. TCRdb re-called the multiplex PCR reads with MiXCR, one entry per CDR3 protein. Counted here are about 690,000 distinct CDR3 sequences, 17% occurring once; the ten biggest clones make up around a sixth. Sequenced: blood. All receptors derive from a man aged 45-65 years with Graves' hyperthyroidism.

The chain joins TRBV6-1 to TRBJ1-1; TRBD1 is a possible D gene (5 bases). Germline CDR1 is MNHNS and CDR2 is SASEGT. The germline V and J ends were trimmed by 5 bases and 1 base, with 14 bases remaining between them. The CDR3 totals 15 residues. In DNA, the CDR3 is TGTGCCAGCAGTTTAGTGGGGACTTCGAACACTGAAGCTTTCTTT. This sequence encodes CASSLVGTSNTEAFF.

J is TRBJ2-1 and V is TRBV9, with a possible D match to TRBD2 (5 bases). This CDR3 region has 19 residues. Looked up from germline, CDR1 is SGDLS and CDR2 is YYNGEE. Between the trimmed V and J ends, which lost 1 base and 0 bases, there was a span of 20 bases. The CDR3 DNA sequence: TGTGCCAGCAGCGTAAGCCCGCTGAGGGCGGAGAGCTCCTACAATGAGCAGTTCTTC. Translated: CASSVSPLRAESSYNEQFF.

Many counts were recorded for this clonotype. The chain links TRBV24-1 to TRBJ1-2; D is ambiguous. The CDR3 totals 12 residues. Germline CDR1 and CDR2: KGHDR and SFDVKD. Trimming took 4 bases from V and 5 from J, leaving 7 bases between them. CDR3 DNA sequence: TGTGCCACCAGTGAGGGAATTTATGGCTACACCTTC. Its protein is CATSEGIYGYTF.

This clonotype was seen repeatedly, ten times or more. The chain uses TRBV7-9 and TRBJ2-1; no clear D gene. Trimming cost V 0 bases and J 7 bases, with 10 bases left between them. The CDR3 is made up of 14 amino acids. Looked up from germline, CDR1 is SEHNR and CDR2 is FQNEAQ (reference sequence). CDR3 sequence reads: CASSLAQSRNEQFF. CDR3 nucleotide sequence: TGTGCCAGCAGCTTAGCACAAAGTAGGAATGAGCAGTTCTTC.

This clonotype has ten or more counts. The chain is built from TRBV28 and TRBJ2-5, with D maybe TRBD1 (6 bases). CDR1 MDHEN and CDR2 SYDVKM come from the germline V gene. CDR3 size: 15 residues. V lost 4 bases and J 5 bases, leaving 17 bases between the germline ends. CDR3 sequence: CASSSQGTLLETQYF. The CDR3 DNA reads TGTGCCAGCAGTTCACAGGGAACCCTCTTGGAGACCCAGTACTTC.

There are many counts of this clonotype. The CDR3, as DNA: TGTGCCAGCAGTTTTCGCGCTAGCGGGAGGGCCGAGGGGAACGATGAGCAGTTCTTC. Residues: CASSFRASGRAEGNDEQFF. V and J are TRBV12-3 or TRBV12-4 and TRBJ2-1; 12 nucleotides agree with TRBD2. With 3 bases clipped from V and 8 bases from J, the junction kept 17 bases outside the gene matches. The CDR3 runs 19 residues.

This clonotype came up many times. The genes are TRBV27 and TRBJ1-1; unclear D gene. V gave up 5 bases and J gave up 4 bases, with 29 bases separating them. The CDR3 loop spans 19 amino acids. Germline-derived CDR1 and CDR2 are MNHEY and SMNVEV (reference sequence). This CDR3 is CASSPHKQNRGLASTEAFF. In DNA form, the CDR3 reads TGTGCCAGCAGTCCCCACAAACAAAACAGAGGACTGGCCTCCACTGAAGCTTTCTTT.

The rearrangement joins TRBV29-1 to TRBJ2-7; D gene unclear. Per germline, CDR1 SQVTM and CDR2 ANQGSEA. The CDR3 extends over 13 amino acids. V was cut by 6 bases and J by 0 bases, with 12 bases left in between. The CDR3 sequence is CSVLQPYSYEQYF. As DNA, the CDR3 is TGCAGCGTGCTTCAGCCCTACTCCTACGAGCAGTACTTC.

This clonotype has only a few counts. CDR3 DNA sequence: TGTGCCAGTAGTATGGTAGCTAGAAATGAGCAGTTCTTC. Amino acid sequence: CASSMVARNEQFF. The chain couples TRBV19 to TRBJ2-1; D is unresolved. The CDR3 loop spans 13 amino acids. Trimming took off 3 bases at V and 7 bases at J, with 10 bases between the two ends. From germline, CDR1 is LNHDA and CDR2 SQIVND (reference sequence). Full variable domain (remainder filled in from reference TRBV19 and TRBJ2-1): DGGITQSPKYLFRKEGQNVTLSCEQNLNHDAMYWYRQDPGQGLRLIYYSQIVNDFQKGDIAEGYSVSREKKESFPLTVTSAQKNPTAFYLCASSMVARNEQFFGPGTRLTVL.

This clonotype occurred many times. The CDR3: CASSPFGPGYGQFF. The CDR3 nucleotides read TGTGCCAGCAGTCCCTTCGGCCCCGGTTACGGGCAGTTCTTC. This chain joins TRBV6-2 or TRBV6-3 and TRBJ2-1; D not certain. Trimming shortened V by 5 bases and J by 12 bases, and 20 bases separated the two germline ends. The CDR3 covers 14 residues. CDR1 is MNHEY and CDR2 is SVGEGT in the germline V gene.

This clonotype has at least ten counts. The chain couples TRBV3-1 to TRBJ1-2, with TRBD1 matching over 8 bases. CDR1 and CDR2 (germline): LGHDT, YNNKEL (reference sequence). The J segment lost 8 bases and the V segment lost 2 bases, leaving 10 bases of the junction unmatched. The CDR3 is 15 amino acids. The CDR3 sequence is CASSQRRTGTSGYTF. The DNA for the CDR3 is TGTGCCAGCAGCCAAAGGAGGACAGGGACGTCCGGCTACACCTTC.

This clonotype has a single count. The chain couples TRBV7-6 to TRBJ2-7; the D gene is possibly TRBD2 (7 bases). The CDR3 has 14 residues. The germline gives CDR1 SGHVS, CDR2 FNYEAQ. Trimming pared 4 bases from V and 6 bases from J, leaving 16 bases between. The CDR3 DNA reads as TGTGCCAGCAGCTCCTCAGGGGAGGGCTGCGAGCAGTACTTC. Protein: CASSSSGEGCEQYF.

V gene TRBV19 combines with J gene TRBJ1-5, with D maybe TRBD1 (5 bases). Germline CDR1 LNHDA, CDR2 SQIVND (reference sequence). Trimming pared 1 base from V and 3 bases from J, leaving 13 bases between. This CDR3 has 16 amino acids. The chain's CDR3 is CASSIGEGANNQPQHF. CDR3 nucleotide sequence: TGTGCCAGTAGTATAGGAGAAGGGGCTAACAATCAGCCCCAGCATTTT. The full variable domain, with the rest looked up from reference TRBV19 and TRBJ1-5, is DGGITQSPKYLFRKEGQNVTLSCEQNLNHDAMYWYRQDPGQGLRLIYYSQIVNDFQKGDIAEGYSVSREKKESFPLTVTSAQKNPTAFYLCASSIGEGANNQPQHFGDGTRLSIL.

The chain combines TRBV4-1 with TRBJ1-4, with D perhaps matching TRBD1 (6 bases). Trimming took off 1 base at V and 5 bases at J, with 11 bases between the two ends. Germline loops: CDR1 MGHRA, CDR2 YSYEKL. This CDR3 contains 15 residues. Written as DNA, the CDR3 is TGCGCCAGCAGCCAAGTGCCGGGGGGCAATGAAAAACTGTTTTTT. Translation gives CASSQVPGGNEKLFF.

V gene TRBV20-1 combines with J gene TRBJ2-5, with D possibly being TRBD1 (6 bases). CDR1 and CDR2 from the germline V gene are DFQATT and SNEGSKA (reference sequence). This CDR3 is built from 14 residues. Trimming stripped 6 bases from V and 2 bases from J, with 16 bases between. The DNA of the CDR3 is TGCAGTGCGGAGTCTCAGGGGCAACAAGAGACCCAGTACTTC. Translated, it gives CSAESQGQQETQYF.

This chain connects TRBV29-1 to TRBJ2-7; 7 bases match TRBD2. Trimming removed 4 bases from V and 0 bases from J; junction bases left unmatched: 9. Germline CDR1 reads SQVTM; CDR2 reads ANQGSEA. The CDR3 length is 15 residues. The DNA of the CDR3 is TGCAGCGTTGCTAGCCTAGCGGATAGCTCCTACGAGCAGTACTTC. It specifies CSVASLADSSYEQYF.